This T cell receptor beta chain was documented in a study of OX40 agonist ivuxolimab in advanced cancers. Overall study: Aged about 23 to 90 with a mean of around 60 years, they were about 78% male.

Individuals having autoimmune disease history or systemic immunosuppression were not enrolled. Study-wide points: On average, CD8+ T cells had more expanded clones than CD4+. Part of the nonresponder group also had normalized T-cell clonal expansion that was low.

The data were produced by immunoSEQ multiplex PCR, yet TCRdb's version contains in-frame clones alone and is incomplete. The sample records 65,000 to 80,000 clones, approximately 80% being singletons. The V segment lost 3 bases and the J segment 6 bases; nucleotides outside the gene matches: 7. This CDR3 has 16 amino acids. The germline V gene encodes CDR1 SGHRS and CDR2 YFSETQ. With respect to this clone: The antigen is undetermined.

Sample: CD4+ or CD8+ T cells sorted from blood, taken in a trial of the OX40 agonist ivuxolimab. This sequence originates from an adult with an advanced solid tumor such as melanoma, head and neck, liver or kidney cancer. This rearrangement joins TRBV5-1 to TRBJ2-2; 11 positions agree with TRBD2. CDR3 sequence (DNA): TGCGCCAGCAGCTATTCCGGGACTAGCGGATCCGGGGAGCTGTTTTTT. Its translation is CASSYSGTSGSGELFF. Full variable domain (outside the CDR3, taken from reference TRBV5-1 and TRBJ2-2): KAGVTQTPRYLIKTRGQQVTLSCSPISGHRSVSWYQQTPGQGLQFLFEYFSETQRNKGNFPGRFSGRQFSNSRSEMNVSTLELGDSALYLCASSYSGTSGSGELFFGEGSRLTVL.